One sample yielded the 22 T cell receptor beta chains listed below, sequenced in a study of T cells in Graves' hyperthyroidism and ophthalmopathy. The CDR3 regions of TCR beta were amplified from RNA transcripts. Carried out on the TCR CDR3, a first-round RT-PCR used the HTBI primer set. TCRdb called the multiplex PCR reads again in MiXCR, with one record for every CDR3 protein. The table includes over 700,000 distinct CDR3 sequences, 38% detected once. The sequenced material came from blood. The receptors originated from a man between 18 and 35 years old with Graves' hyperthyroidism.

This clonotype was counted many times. CDR3: CSVAEEYSYEQYF. CDR3 DNA sequence: TGCAGCGTTGCCGAAGAGTACTCCTACGAGCAGTACTTC. The gene calls are TRBV29-1 and TRBJ2-7; no firm D call. Germline CDR1 reads SQVTM; CDR2 reads ANQGSEA. The CDR3 totals 13 residues. Trimming removed 4 bases from V and 0 bases from J, with 10 bases in between.

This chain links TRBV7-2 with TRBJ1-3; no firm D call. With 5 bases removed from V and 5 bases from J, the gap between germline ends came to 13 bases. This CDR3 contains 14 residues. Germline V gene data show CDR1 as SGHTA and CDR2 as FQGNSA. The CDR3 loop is CASSLSHGRNTIYF. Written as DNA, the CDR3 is TGTGCCAGCAGCCTCAGTCACGGGAGAAACACCATATATTTT.

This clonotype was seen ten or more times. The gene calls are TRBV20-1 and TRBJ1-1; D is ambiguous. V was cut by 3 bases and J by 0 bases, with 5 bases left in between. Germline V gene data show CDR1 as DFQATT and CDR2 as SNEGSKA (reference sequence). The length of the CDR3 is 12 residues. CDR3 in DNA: TGCAGTGCTAGTACCCTGAACACTGAAGCTTTCTTT. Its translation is CSASTLNTEAFF.

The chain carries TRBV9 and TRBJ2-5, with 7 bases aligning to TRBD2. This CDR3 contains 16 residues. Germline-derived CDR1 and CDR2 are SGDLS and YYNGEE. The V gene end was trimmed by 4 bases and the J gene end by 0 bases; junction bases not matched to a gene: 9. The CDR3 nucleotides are TGTGCCAGCAGCTTGGGGAGCGGGGTCTACCAAGAGACCCAGTACTTC. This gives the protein CASSLGSGVYQETQYF.

The CDR3, as DNA: TGTGCCAGCAATAAAGGGGGCTTTGGCAATCAGCCCCAGCATTTT. Protein product: CASNKGGFGNQPQHF. The chain uses TRBV2 and TRBJ1-5, with 7 bases fitting TRBD1. Germline V CDR1 and CDR2: SNHLY, FYNNEI. The CDR3 has 15 amino acids. V was pared by 7 bases and J by 2 bases, with 8 bases of the junction left unmatched.

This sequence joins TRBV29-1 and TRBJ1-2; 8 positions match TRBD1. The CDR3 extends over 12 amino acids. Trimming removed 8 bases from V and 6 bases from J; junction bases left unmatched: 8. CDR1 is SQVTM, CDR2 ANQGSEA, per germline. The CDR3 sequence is CSPPGQVDGYTF. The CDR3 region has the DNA TGCAGCCCTCCGGGACAGGTCGATGGCTACACCTTC.

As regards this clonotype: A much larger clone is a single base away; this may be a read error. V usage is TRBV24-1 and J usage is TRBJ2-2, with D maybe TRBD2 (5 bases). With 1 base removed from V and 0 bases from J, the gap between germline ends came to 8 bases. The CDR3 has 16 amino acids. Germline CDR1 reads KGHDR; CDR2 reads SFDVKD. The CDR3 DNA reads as TGTGCCACCAGTGATTTACCCGGGACGAACACCGGGGAGCTGTTTTTT. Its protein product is CATSDLPGTNTGELFF.

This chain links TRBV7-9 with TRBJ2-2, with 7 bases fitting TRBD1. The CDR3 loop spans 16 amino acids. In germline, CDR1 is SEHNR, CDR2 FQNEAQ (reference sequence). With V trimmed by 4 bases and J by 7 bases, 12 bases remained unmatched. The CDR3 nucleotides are TGTGCCAGCAGCTCCACCCGGGACAGCGCAGTCGGGGAGCTGTTTTTT. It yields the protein CASSSTRDSAVGELFF.

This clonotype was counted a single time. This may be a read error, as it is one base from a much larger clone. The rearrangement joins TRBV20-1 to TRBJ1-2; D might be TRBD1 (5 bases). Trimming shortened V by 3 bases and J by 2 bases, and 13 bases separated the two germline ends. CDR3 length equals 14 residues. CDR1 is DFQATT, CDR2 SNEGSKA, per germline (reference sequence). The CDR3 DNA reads TGCAGTGCTAGCTCTGACGGGGCAAACTATGGCTACACCTTC. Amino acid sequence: CSASSDGANYGYTF.

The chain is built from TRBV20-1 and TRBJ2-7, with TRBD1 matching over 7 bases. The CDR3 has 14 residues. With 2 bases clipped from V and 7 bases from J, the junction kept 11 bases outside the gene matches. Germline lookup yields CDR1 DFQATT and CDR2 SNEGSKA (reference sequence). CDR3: CSARLNRGFNEQYF. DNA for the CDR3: TGCAGTGCTAGACTAAACAGGGGATTTAATGAGCAGTACTTC.

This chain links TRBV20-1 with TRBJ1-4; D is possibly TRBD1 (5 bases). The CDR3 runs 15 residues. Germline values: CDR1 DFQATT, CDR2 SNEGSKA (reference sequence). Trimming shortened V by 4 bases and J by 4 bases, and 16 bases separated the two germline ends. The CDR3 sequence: CSAKNPGTGNEKLFF. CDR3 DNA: TGCAGTGCTAAAAACCCGGGGACGGGTAATGAAAAACTGTTTTTT.

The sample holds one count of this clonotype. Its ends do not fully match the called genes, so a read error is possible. CDR3 in DNA: TGCAGCGTGGCCCGGGACAGTGGCCTCGAAGCTTTC. This encodes CSVARDSGLEAF. This rearrangement joins TRBV29-1 to TRBJ2-6; TRBD1 aligns across 7 bases. This CDR3 spans 12 amino acids. Germline CDR1 reads SQVTM; CDR2 reads ANQGSEA. The full variable domain, rest sourced from reference TRBV29-1 and TRBJ2-6, is SAVISQKPSRDICQRGTSLTIQCQVDSQVTMMFWYRQQPGQSLTLIATANQGSEATYESGFVIDKFPISRPNLTFSTLTVSNMSPEDSSIYLCSVARDSGLEAFGAGSRLTVL.

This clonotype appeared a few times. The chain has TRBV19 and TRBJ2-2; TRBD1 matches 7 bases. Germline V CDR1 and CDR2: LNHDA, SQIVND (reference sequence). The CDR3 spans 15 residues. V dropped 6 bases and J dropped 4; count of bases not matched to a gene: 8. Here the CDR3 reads CASSPTGISTGELFF. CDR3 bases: TGTGCCAGTAGCCCGACAGGGATAAGCACCGGGGAGCTGTTTTTT.

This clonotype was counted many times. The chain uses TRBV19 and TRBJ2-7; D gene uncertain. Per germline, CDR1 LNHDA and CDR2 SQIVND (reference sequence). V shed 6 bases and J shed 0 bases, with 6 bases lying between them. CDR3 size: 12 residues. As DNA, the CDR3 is TGTGCCAGTAGCAGGATCTCCTACGAGCAGTACTTC. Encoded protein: CASSRISYEQYF.

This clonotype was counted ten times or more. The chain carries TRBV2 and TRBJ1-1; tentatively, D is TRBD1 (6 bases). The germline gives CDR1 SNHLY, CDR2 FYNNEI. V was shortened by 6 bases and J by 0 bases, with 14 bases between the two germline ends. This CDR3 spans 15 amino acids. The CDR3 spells CASRAWGGVNTEAFF. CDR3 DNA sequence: TGTGCCAGCAGGGCCTGGGGGGGCGTGAACACTGAAGCTTTCTTT.

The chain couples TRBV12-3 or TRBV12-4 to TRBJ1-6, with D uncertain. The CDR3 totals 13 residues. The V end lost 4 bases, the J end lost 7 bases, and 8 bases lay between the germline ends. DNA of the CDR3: TGTGCCAGCAGTTCACAAGAAAATTCACCCCTCCACTTT. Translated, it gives CASSSQENSPLHF.

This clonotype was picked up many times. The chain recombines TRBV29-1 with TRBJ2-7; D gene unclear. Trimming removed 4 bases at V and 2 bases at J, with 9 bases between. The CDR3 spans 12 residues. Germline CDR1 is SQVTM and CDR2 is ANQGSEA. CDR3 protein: CSVGSTAYEQYF. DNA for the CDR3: TGCAGCGTTGGTTCTACAGCCTACGAGCAGTACTTC.

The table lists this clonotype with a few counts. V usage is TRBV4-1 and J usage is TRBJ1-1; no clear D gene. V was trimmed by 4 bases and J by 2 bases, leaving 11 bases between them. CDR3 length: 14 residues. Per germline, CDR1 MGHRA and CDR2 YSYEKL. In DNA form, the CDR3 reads TGCGCCAGCAGCCTTACGATAGATAACACTGAAGCTTTCTTT. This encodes CASSLTIDNTEAFF.

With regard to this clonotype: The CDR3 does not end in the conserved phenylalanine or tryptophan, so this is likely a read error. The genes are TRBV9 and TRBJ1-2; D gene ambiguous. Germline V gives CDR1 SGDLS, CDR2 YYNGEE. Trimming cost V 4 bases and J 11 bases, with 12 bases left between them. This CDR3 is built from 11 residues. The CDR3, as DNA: TGTGCCAGCAGCTTAGAAGGACGTTACACCTAC. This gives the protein CASSLEGRYTY.

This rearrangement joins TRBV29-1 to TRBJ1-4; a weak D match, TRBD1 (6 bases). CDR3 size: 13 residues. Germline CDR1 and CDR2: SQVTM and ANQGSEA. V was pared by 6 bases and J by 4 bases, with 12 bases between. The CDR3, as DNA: TGCAGCGTAGACGCCAGGGGTAATGAAAAACTGTTTTTT. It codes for CSVDARGNEKLFF.

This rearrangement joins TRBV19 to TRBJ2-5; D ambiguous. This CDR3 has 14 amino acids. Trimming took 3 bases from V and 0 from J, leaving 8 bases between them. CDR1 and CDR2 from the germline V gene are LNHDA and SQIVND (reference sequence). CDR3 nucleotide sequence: TGTGCCAGTAGTATGGGTCAGCACCAAGAGACCCAGTACTTC. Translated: CASSMGQHQETQYF.

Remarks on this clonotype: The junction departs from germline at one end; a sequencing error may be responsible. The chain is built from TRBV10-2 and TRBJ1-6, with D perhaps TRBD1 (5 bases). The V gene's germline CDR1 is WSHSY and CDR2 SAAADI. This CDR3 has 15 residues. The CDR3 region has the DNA TGTGCCAGCAGCCTTCCGGACAAGGAGGGAGCGCCCCTCCACTTT. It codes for CASSLPDKEGAPLHF.